A selection of T cell receptor beta chains follows, all from one sample in a study of human CD4 T cells and Enterobacteriaceae. Some clones are missing from TCRdb's copy, which holds only in-frame ones; the method was immunoSEQ multiplex PCR. Seen here are around 600 clones, approximately 38% observed once, and the top ten hold approximately 31%. The sample taken for sequencing was bacteria-reactive CD4+ T cells grown in culture. The receptor source for this set is a human donor in good health. CDR3s include the opening cysteine and the closing phenylalanine or tryptophan. D genes are given only for firm matches. Clone size is given for some rows only: seen once, a few or many times, or a class if the clone is expanded.

v_gene,j_gene,d_gene,abundance,CDR3aa,CDR3nt
TRBV27,TRBJ1-5,-,large,CASRGMNQPQHF,TGTGCCAGCAGGGGGATGAATCAGCCCCAGCATTTT
TRBV6-1,TRBJ2-5,TRBD2,few,CASSELAGGQETQYF,TGTGCCAGCAGTGAACTAGCGGGGGGGCAAGAGACCCAGTACTTC
TRBV30,TRBJ2-4,TRBD1,-,CAWSKPVGQGNIQYF,TGTGCCTGGAGTAAACCCGTAGGACAGGGAAACATTCAGTACTTC
TRBV10-3,TRBJ1-1,-,few,CAISERGARTEAFF,TGTGCCATCAGCGAGCGGGGGGCGAGGACTGAAGCTTTCTTT
TRBV15,TRBJ2-3,-,few,CATSRTSSPTDTQYF,TGTGCCACCAGCAGGACTTCATCCCCAACAGATACGCAGTATTTT
TRBV6-1,TRBJ2-3,TRBD2,-,CASSELAGGPDTQYF,TGTGCCAGCAGTGAACTAGCGGGAGGGCCAGATACGCAGTATTTT
TRBV7-9,TRBJ1-6,-,large,CASSGGQSTPGRNSPLHF,TGTGCCAGCAGCGGGGGACAAAGTACGCCCGGACGTAATTCACCCCTCCACTTT
TRBV18,TRBJ2-4,-,medium-sized,CASSDAGKGSNIQYF,TGTGCCAGCTCAGACGCCGGGAAGGGGTCCAACATTCAGTACTTC
TRBV18,TRBJ2-5,TRBD2,-,CASSPQASGGSGETQYF,TGTGCCAGCTCACCACAGGCTAGCGGGGGGAGTGGAGAGACCCAGTACTTC
TRBV11-3,TRBJ1-2,-,-,CASSLDFTYGYTF,TGTGCCAGCAGCTTAGATTTTACCTATGGCTACACCTTC
TRBV27,TRBJ2-5,-,-,CASSFRKLQETQYF,TGTGCCAGCAGTTTCCGAAAACTTCAAGAGACCCAGTACTTC
TRBV7-2,TRBJ1-3,-,-,CASSRSEYSGNTIYF,TGTGCCAGCAGCCGGTCTGAGTACTCTGGAAACACCATATATTTT
TRBV11-3,TRBJ2-5,-,-,CASSLAGAQETQYF,TGTGCCAGCAGCTTAGCAGGGGCACAAGAGACCCAGTACTTC
TRBV6-4,TRBJ2-3,TRBD2,-,CASSDSSGGADTQYF,TGTGCCAGCAGTGACTCGAGCGGGGGGGCAGATACGCAGTATTTT
TRBV2,TRBJ1-2,TRBD1,-,CASIRGGANYGYTF,TGTGCCAGCATAAGAGGGGGCGCGAACTATGGCTACACCTTC
TRBV12-5,TRBJ2-3,-,-,CASGLITDTQYF,TGTGCTAGTGGTTTGATAACAGATACGCAGTATTTT
TRBV30,TRBJ1-5,-,few,CAWSVQGNQPQHF,TGTGCCTGGAGTGTACAGGGCAATCAGCCCCAGCATTTT
TRBV5-4,TRBJ2-5,-,-,CASSLVGETQYF,TGTGCCAGCAGCTTGGTGGGAGAGACCCAGTACTTC
TRBV7-3,TRBJ2-7,-,medium-sized,CASSLGGGKNYEQYF,TGTGCCAGCAGCTTGGGGGGAGGAAAAAACTACGAGCAGTACTTC
TRBV18,TRBJ1-1,-,-,CASSPRQGNMNTEAFF,TGTGCCAGCTCACCAAGGCAGGGGAACATGAACACTGAAGCTTTCTTT
TRBV10-3,TRBJ2-6,-,-,CAISLGDCIQSRANVLTF,TGTGCCATCAGTCTAGGGGACTGTATACAAAGTCGGGCCAACGTCCTGACTTTC
TRBV7-9,TRBJ1-2,TRBD1,large,CASSFAGGVYGYTF,TGTGCCAGCAGCTTCGCAGGGGGCGTCTATGGCTACACCTTC
TRBV28,TRBJ2-6,-,large,CASRRQVSGANVLTF,TGTGCCAGCAGGAGACAGGTTTCTGGGGCCAACGTCCTGACTTTC
TRBV30,TRBJ2-5,TRBD2,-,CAWSVRGGRAGKETQYF,TGTGCCTGGAGTGTACGCGGCGGGAGGGCGGGTAAAGAGACCCAGTACTTC
TRBV10-1,TRBJ2-1,TRBD2,-,CASRSGTSGTNEQFF,TGCGCCAGCAGGTCCGGGACTAGCGGTACCAATGAGCAGTTCTTC
TRBV7-8,TRBJ1-1,-,-,CASKRAEGVNTEAFF,TGTGCCAGCAAGAGGGCAGAGGGGGTGAACACTGAAGCTTTCTTT
TRBV28,TRBJ2-7,-,medium-sized,CASRRQVSSYEQYF,TGTGCCAGCAGGCGACAGGTTAGCTCCTACGAGCAGTACTTC
TRBV5-1,TRBJ1-4,-,-,CASSLTQLDGEKLFF,TGCGCCAGCAGCCTGACCCAGCTCGACGGTGAAAAACTGTTTTTT
TRBV6-4,TRBJ2-3,TRBD2,-,CASSDSGRGGPLADTQYF,TGTGCCAGCAGTGACTCTGGGCGGGGGGGCCCGTTGGCAGATACGCAGTATTTT
TRBV28,TRBJ2-7,-,-,CASSYPGLPYEQYF,TGTGCCAGCAGCTACCCGGGACTCCCCTACGAGCAGTACTTC
TRBV12-5,TRBJ1-5,TRBD1,-,CASGPQQGASNQPQHF,TGTGCTAGTGGTCCTCAACAGGGGGCGAGCAATCAGCCCCAGCATTTT
TRBV7-2,TRBJ1-3,-,-,CASSLGGFSGNTIYF,TGTGCCAGCAGCTTAGGAGGGTTCTCTGGAAACACCATATATTTT
TRBV28,TRBJ2-3,-,large,CASRRQVLTDTQYF,TGTGCCAGCAGGAGACAGGTCCTCACAGATACGCAGTATTTT
TRBV7-9,TRBJ1-4,-,-,CASSREATNEKLFF,TGTGCCAGCAGCCGTGAGGCAACTAATGAAAAACTGTTTTTT
TRBV12-5,TRBJ1-1,-,-,CASGPPGGGAFF,TGTGCTAGTGGCCCCCCGGGGGGAGGAGCTTTCTTT
TRBV6-5,TRBJ1-5,-,-,CASHQDGPGNQPQHF,TGTGCCAGCCACCAGGACGGACCAGGCAATCAGCCCCAGCATTTT
TRBV11-3,TRBJ2-3,TRBD2,-,CASSLTSGYADTQYF,TGTGCCAGCAGCTTGACTAGCGGGTATGCAGATACGCAGTATTTT
TRBV5-3,TRBJ2-5,-,-,CASSLVGETQYF,TGTGCCAGCAGCTTGGTGGGAGAGACCCAGTACTTC
TRBV6-1,TRBJ2-1,-,-,CASSASALVVLF,TGTGCCAGCAGTGCATCGGCCCTCGTTGTCCTCTTC
TRBV14,TRBJ1-3,-,-,CASKSGNTIYF,TGTGCCAGCAAATCTGGAAACACCATATATTTT
TRBV9,TRBJ1-3,-,-,CASSVEWSGGNTIYF,TGTGCCAGCAGCGTAGAGTGGTCTGGCGGAAACACCATATATTTT
TRBV5-1,TRBJ1-6,-,medium-sized,CASSFLGADSPLHF,TGCGCCAGCAGCTTTCTGGGGGCGGATTCACCCCTCCACTTT
TRBV14,TRBJ2-5,-,-,CASSQDSIRRPQYF,TGTGCCAGCAGCCAAGATTCTATTCGGAGACCCCAGTACTTC
TRBV5-4,TRBJ2-3,TRBD2,once,CASSLSSSGRRRNTDTQYF,TGTGCCAGCAGCTTGTCGTCTAGCGGGAGACGCCGGAACACAGATACGCAGTATTTT
TRBV7-9,TRBJ1-3,TRBD1,-,CASSPEGTGGNTIYF,TGTGCCAGCAGCCCCGAAGGGACAGGGGGAAACACCATATATTTT
TRBV28,TRBJ1-3,TRBD1,-,CASSSLDRGLGNTIYF,TGTGCCAGCAGTTCTTTGGACAGGGGCCTTGGAAACACCATATATTTT
TRBV9,TRBJ2-5,-,few,CASSPRATRGETQYF,TGTGCCAGCAGCCCCCGAGCTACCCGAGGGGAGACCCAGTACTTC
TRBV6-5,TRBJ2-7,-,-,CASTPPGHYEQYF,TGTGCCAGCACACCCCCGGGACACTACGAGCAGTACTTC
TRBV7-2,TRBJ1-2,-,-,CASSLTLRGARGGYTF,TGTGCCAGCAGCTTAACGCTCCGGGGGGCGCGTGGTGGCTACACCTTC
TRBV11-2,TRBJ2-5,TRBD1,medium-sized,CASSLARQGGRETQYF,TGTGCCAGCAGCTTAGCGCGACAGGGGGGTAGGGAGACCCAGTACTTC
TRBV7-8,TRBJ2-4,TRBD1,large,CASSSRQGTDIQYF,TGTGCCAGCAGCTCCCGACAGGGGACCGACATTCAGTACTTC